This entry describes one TCR beta chain. The clone's antigen remains unknown. The input lacks base qualities; no much larger clone sits a single base away. The cohort comprised hundreds of healthy bone marrow donors. At the time of sampling, all cohort members were nominally healthy, though unrecorded immune exposures were likely present. The donor was CMV seropositive and was included in the group of about 290 seropositive cohort members. Every donor gave a peripheral blood sample, and the peripheral blood mononuclear cells from that sample were used for TCR beta sequencing. The Qiagen DNeasy Blood Extraction Kit was used to extract genomic DNA from the blood cell samples. The sample originates from a study of cytomegalovirus exposure and HLA in healthy donors (dated by TCRdb to 2015 to 2018). At the level of the whole study: An earlier analysis of several hundred of the donors reported more than 250 Gb of sequence data and 100 million to 130 million unique TCR beta sequences from about 200 million T cells. The study aimed to test whether signatures of past pathogen exposure could be identified by cataloging public T cell receptors. In the later analysis, no new phenotypic data were used to find candidate immune exposures; instead, reliance was placed on TCR beta sequences and their occurrence across donors. Every discovery cohort repertoire had been produced on one sequencing platform. High-throughput TCR immunosequencing, statistical association of individual TCRs with disease status, and machine learning were combined to predict cytomegalovirus infection status. Approximately 300 gigabases of sequencing data and around 85 million unique TCR sequences made up an early release that covered around 640 HLA-typed donors. Donor age, sex, ethnicity and CMV serostatus were compiled alongside the repertoire data. Among around 400 genotyped donors of the cohort, an average of around 220,000 unique TCR beta nucleotide sequences was sequenced per donor, of which approximately 18% were non-productive. Typing coverage differed by locus: A, B, C, DRB1 and DQB1 were typed in roughly 620-630 donors, DQA1 in approximately 520, DPA1 in some 610, and DPB1 in roughly 450. Besides the first cohort of more than 650 subjects, a separate validation cohort made up of roughly 120 different subjects was used. A later genetic analysis used genome-wide SNP genotypes for about 65% of the roughly 700 donors, treating that subset as a discovery cohort. A later analysis re-examined previously published TCR beta repertoires from more than 550 donors and added high-resolution HLA genotyping to investigate patterns of TCR occurrence. Roughly five DR-DQ haplotypes were treated as single units for association and clustering because of strong linkage in the cohort. Of the roughly 410 genotyped donors, 70% to 90% were placed in the genetic ancestry cluster associated with self-reported Caucasian donors. Using immunosequencing, the study profiled T cell repertoires from 500 to 800 subjects and related those repertoires to cytomegalovirus serostatus. In an earlier analysis of 550 to 700 of the donors, high-throughput TCR beta sequencing was used to judge whether each TCR beta V gene segment behaved as functional or pseudogenic. HLA typing covered class I and class II loci at four-digit resolution. The full study reports these points: A cluster of highly shared sequence variants was judged likely to be a technical artifact of the sequencing pipeline. A later genetic analysis associated a missense DCLRE1C variant with V-gene and J-gene trimming of TCR beta chains, and an independent cohort replicated the association. A few of the identified cytomegalovirus-associated TCR beta chains were confirmed in vitro to be specific for cytomegalovirus antigens. According to a later genetic analysis, donors in an Asian-associated ancestry cluster had fewer N-insertions in productive TCRs than the approximately 710-donor mean. Because counts were too low, seventeen rarely observed V segments, including chromosome 9 orphons, were excluded from the earlier analysis of around 640 of the donors. Most CMV-associated TCR beta chains appeared to be HLA-restricted in a later analysis, and the HLA associations seemed to be driven largely by CMV exposure. Only TCR beta chains were sequenced in this cohort, and the absence of alpha or paired-chain data limited detectable features. Linkage disequilibrium might explain the correlated functional status among segregating V segments, but an unknown experimental factor could not be ruled out. Because HLA typing was missing for some donors at each locus, association tests included only the typed subset. CMV serostatus was the only immune exposure information available for the cohort. In a later analysis, several top co-occurrence clusters were reported to appear linked to parvovirus B19, influenza, CMV and Epstein-Barr virus. In an earlier analysis of 587 of the donors, most TCR beta V segments appeared in productive rearrangements about 90% or about 30% of the time, broadly matching IMGT annotations. The authors suggested that the approach could potentially be extended to other disease states and immunological phenotypes. Most TCR sequences were observed very rarely across donors, whereas some public TCRs were present in many individuals. In a later analysis, TCR association rates were found to vary across HLA loci, with the most associated TCRs seen for DRB1 alleles and the fewest for HLA-C alleles. Sequencing depth was assumed to be roughly uniform across donors in the presence/absence analyses, though that assumption may not hold. Because the 87-base-pair reads could not distinguish some IMGT-functional V segments, including TRBV6-2 and TRBV6-3, those segments were excluded. The classifier was reported to diagnose cytomegalovirus status with high specificity and sensitivity in both the original cohort and the validation cohort. A total of 150 to 200 TCR beta chains were listed by the study as associated with cytomegalovirus. Strong co-occurrence of HLA alleles, especially DR and DQ, made assigning TCR associations to individual alleles difficult. A further reported finding was that TCR beta sequences accurately predicted the HLA-A and HLA-B alleles for most subjects in the first cohort. A later analysis associated about 18,000 TCR beta sequences with specific HLA alleles at a false discovery rate of 0.05. In a later analysis, HLA-associated TCR beta chains were found to be more clonally expanded and to have lower generation probabilities than equally common non-associated chains.

Receptor libraries were prepared by the immunoSEQ multiplex PCR assay. For the multiplex PCR, a mixture combining 60 forward primers for TCR Vbeta segments and 13 reverse primers for TCR Jbeta segments was used. The CDR3 region of rearranged TCR beta genes was amplified from genomic DNA by a multiplex PCR assay. On the Illumina HiSeq System, the amplified TCR beta libraries were sequenced as 87-base-pair reads. The source study handled its data this way. A later analysis counted some 74 million unique TCR beta chains across the 700 or so repertoires, and around 9.9 million of these chains were shared by at least two donors. Raw reads were error-corrected and collapsed into unique sequences with a nearest-neighbor algorithm that merged closely related sequences to remove PCR and sequencing errors. CDR3 sequences were aligned to IMGT reference sequences to assign V, D and J gene segments. For a sequence to be retained, a match of at least six nucleotides was required to both a V gene segment and a J gene segment. Rearrangements were called productive when the CDR3 lacked stop codons and stayed in frame with V and J; all others were non-productive. Following IMGT convention, CDR3 was defined as the stretch from the second conserved V-encoded cysteine up to the conserved J-encoded phenylalanine. The earlier analysis of about 640 of the donors excluded any sequence lacking an unambiguous match to a single V gene segment. An earlier analysis of 587 of the donors called V segments functional above 56.7% productive rearrangements and segregating when the between-donor standard deviation exceeded 5%. A statistical classification framework was built for diagnosing cytomegalovirus status from the catalog of TCR beta chain sequences. V and J gene assignment, in a later analysis, came from comparing TCR nucleotide sequences with IMGT/GENE-DB human TR gene sequences. Using the TCRdist pipeline, a later analysis assigned CDR3 sequences along with most-parsimonious VDJ recombination scenarios. In a later analysis, each TCR beta chain was defined by its CDR3 amino acid sequence together with its V-gene family, and reads without a unique V-gene family were excluded. In a later analysis, fewer than 650 highly shared, low-generation-probability nucleotide sequences were removed to address suspected cross-contamination and a sequencing artifact. A later analysis calculated a clonal expansion index for each public chain from normalized within-repertoire ranks of inferred template counts. In a later analysis, generation probabilities were computed with a VDJ recombination model fitted to out-of-frame rearrangements, and the resulting probabilities were checked against IGoR. Hypergeometric tests were used in a later analysis to score TCR-TCR, TCR-HLA and TCR-CMV co-occurrence, with a repertoire-size bias correction applied to the TCR pairs. In a later analysis, false discovery rates were estimated by permuting HLA or CMV assignments 20 times. In a later analysis, co-occurring TCRs were grouped using DBSCAN, and TCRdist sequence similarity was added for clustering within HLA-allele-positive subsets. For co-occurrence clustering, repertoires with fewer than 30,000 or more than 120,000 public chains were excluded, along with roughly five repertoires with anomalous nucleotide sharing. TCRdb re-hosts the immuneACCESS table, in-frame sequences only. Its copies lack some clones; in the studies checked, an unresolved V gene accounts for under half of them, and the cause for the rest is not known. D and trimming come from the DNA, and the V and J calls and clone size come from that table. The sample yields 150,000 to 200,000 clones; 70% to 90% were counted once. The top ten constitute around 2% of the sample.

CDR1 and CDR2 are read off the germline V gene as SGHDT and YYEEEE. Relative to germline, V is 3 bases shorter and J is 8 bases shorter, with 11 bases between their ends. The CDR3 runs 12 residues from the cysteine to the phenylalanine. Here the CDR3 DNA is all that survives: 36 bases in frame from base 1. The sequence derives from a woman between 18 and 29 years old in good health and CMV-seropositive. Material for sequencing was PBMCs. Recombination connected TRBV5-6 to TRBJ1-2; a tentative D call is TRBD1 (5 bases match). DNA sequence: TGTGCCAGCAGCTACAGGAGGGGAGGCTACACCTTC. This codes for CASSYRRGGYTF.